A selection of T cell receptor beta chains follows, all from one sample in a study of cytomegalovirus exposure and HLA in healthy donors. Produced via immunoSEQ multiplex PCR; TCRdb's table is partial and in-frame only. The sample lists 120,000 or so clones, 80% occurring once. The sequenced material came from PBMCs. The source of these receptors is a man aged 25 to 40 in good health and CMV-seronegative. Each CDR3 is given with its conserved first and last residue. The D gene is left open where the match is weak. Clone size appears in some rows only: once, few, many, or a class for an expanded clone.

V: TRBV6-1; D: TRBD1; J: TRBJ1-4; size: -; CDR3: CASSGQGGNEKLFF; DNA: TGTGCCAGCAGTGGACAGGGGGGAAATGAAAAACTGTTTTTT
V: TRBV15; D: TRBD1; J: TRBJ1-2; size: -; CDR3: CATSRDRTQGYGYTF; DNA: TGTGCCACCAGCCGGGACAGGACTCAGGGCTATGGCTACACCTTC
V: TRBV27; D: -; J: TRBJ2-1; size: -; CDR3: CASSLSGGEQFF; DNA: TGTGCCAGCAGTTTATCAGGGGGTGAGCAGTTCTTC
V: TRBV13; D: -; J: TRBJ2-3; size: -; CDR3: CASSLLGSGISTDTQYF; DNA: TGTGCCAGCAGCTTATTAGGTAGCGGAATAAGCACAGATACGCAGTATTTT
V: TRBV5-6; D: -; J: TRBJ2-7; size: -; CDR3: CASSLGAKSYEQYF; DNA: TGTGCCAGCAGCTTGGGGGCCAAGTCCTACGAGCAGTACTTC
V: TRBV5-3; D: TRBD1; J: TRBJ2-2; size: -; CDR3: CARSLWGTGDTGELFF; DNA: TGTGCCAGAAGCTTGTGGGGGACAGGGGACACCGGGGAGCTGTTTTTT
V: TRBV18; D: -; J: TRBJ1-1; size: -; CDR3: CASSRTEMNTEAFF; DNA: TGTGCCAGCTCAAGGACAGAAATGAACACTGAAGCTTTCTTT
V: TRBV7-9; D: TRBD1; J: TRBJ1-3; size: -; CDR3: CASSPGTGTGNTIYF; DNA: TGTGCCAGCAGCCCCGGGACAGGGACTGGAAACACCATATATTTT
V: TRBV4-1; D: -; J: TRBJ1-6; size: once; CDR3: CASSQLEGNNSPLHF; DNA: TGCGCCAGCAGCCAATTAGAGGGAAATAATTCACCCCTCCACTTT
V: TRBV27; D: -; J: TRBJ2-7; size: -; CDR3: CASSLSPRNEQYF; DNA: TGTGCCAGCAGTTTATCCCCGAGGAACGAGCAGTACTTC
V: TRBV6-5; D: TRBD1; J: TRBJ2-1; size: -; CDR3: CASSYGAGQGYSEQFF; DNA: TGTGCCAGCAGTTACGGTGCGGGACAGGGGTATAGTGAGCAGTTCTTC
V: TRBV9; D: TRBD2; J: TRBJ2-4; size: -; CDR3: CASSVAGGLSNIQYF; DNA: TGTGCCAGCAGCGTAGCGGGGGGACTAAGTAACATTCAGTACTTC
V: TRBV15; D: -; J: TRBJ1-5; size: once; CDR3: CATSRDLPGRAQPQNF; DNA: TGTGCCACCAGCAGAGATCTCCCAGGGAGGGCTCAGCCCCAGAATTTT
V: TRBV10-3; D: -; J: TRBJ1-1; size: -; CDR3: CAITTDMNTEAFF; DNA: TGTGCCATTACCACGGACATGAACACTGAAGCTTTCTTT
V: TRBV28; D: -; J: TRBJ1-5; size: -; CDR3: CASSLRSGVGNQPQHF; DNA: TGTGCCAGCAGTTTACGGTCGGGGGTCGGCAATCAGCCCCAGCATTTT
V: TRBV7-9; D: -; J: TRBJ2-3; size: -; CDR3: CASIITDTQYF; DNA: TGTGCCAGCATCATCACAGATACGCAGTATTTT
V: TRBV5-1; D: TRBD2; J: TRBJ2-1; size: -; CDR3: CASSPPQVGTRRYNEQFF; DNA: TGCGCCAGCAGCCCCCCGCAGGTCGGGACTAGGCGGTACAATGAGCAGTTCTTC
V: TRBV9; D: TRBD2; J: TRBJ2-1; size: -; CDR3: CASSAPPSGRHNEQFF; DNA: TGTGCCAGCAGCGCCCCACCTAGCGGGAGGCACAATGAGCAGTTCTTC
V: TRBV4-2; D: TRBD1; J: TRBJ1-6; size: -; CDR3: CASSQDFGRGQNSPLHF; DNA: TGTGCCAGCAGCCAAGATTTCGGCAGGGGGCAAAATTCACCCCTCCACTTT
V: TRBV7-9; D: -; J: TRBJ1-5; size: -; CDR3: CASSQPGAPGNQPQHF; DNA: TGTGCCAGCAGCCAACCAGGGGCTCCTGGCAATCAGCCCCAGCATTTT
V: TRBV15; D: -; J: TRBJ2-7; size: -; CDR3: CATSRALGAQNEQYF; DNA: TGTGCCACCAGCAGAGCCTTGGGGGCGCAGAACGAGCAGTACTTC
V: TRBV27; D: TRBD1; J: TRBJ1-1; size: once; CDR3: CASSLFTGGGPEAFF; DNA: TGTGCCAGCAGTTTATTTACAGGGGGGGGGCCTGAAGCTTTCTTT